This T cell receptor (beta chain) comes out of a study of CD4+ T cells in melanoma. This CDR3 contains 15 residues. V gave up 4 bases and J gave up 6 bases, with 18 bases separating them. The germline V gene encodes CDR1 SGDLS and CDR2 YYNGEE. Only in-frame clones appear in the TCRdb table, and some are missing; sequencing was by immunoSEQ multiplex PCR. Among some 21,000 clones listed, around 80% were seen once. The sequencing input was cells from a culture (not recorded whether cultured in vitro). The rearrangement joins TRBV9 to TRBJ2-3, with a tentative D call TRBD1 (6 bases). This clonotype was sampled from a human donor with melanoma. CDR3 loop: CASSSRTGKGDTQYF. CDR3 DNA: TGTGCCAGCAGCTCCCGAACAGGGAAAGGGGATACGCAGTATTTT.